This T cell receptor beta chain was sequenced in a study of cytomegalovirus exposure and HLA in healthy donors. Study details: Of all 400 or so donors who were genotyped, around 82% belonged to the Caucasian-associated ancestry cluster. Study conclusions and caveats: Researchers reported from a later analysis that most CMV-associated TCR beta chains appeared HLA-restricted. Most subjects' HLA-A and HLA-B alleles were reportedly predicted from TCR beta sequences. An analysis done earlier found most TCR beta V segments productive about 87% or about 30% of the time.

A note on this clone: Its antigen is currently unknown.

The primer mix had 60 Vbeta and 13 Jbeta primers. Sequencing used immunoSEQ multiplex PCR; TCRdb keeps in-frame clones, though not all of them. The sample lists about 120,000 clones; over 60% were seen once. CDR1 is SGHAT, CDR2 FQNNGV, per germline. CDR3 length equals 15 residues. V lost 3 bases to trimming and J lost 3 bases; unmatched junction nucleotides: 7. The sample consisted of PBMCs. The V call is TRBV11-2, the J call TRBJ1-1; TRBD1 matches at 7 bases. The receptor was derived from a woman aged 25 to 45 in good health and CMV-seronegative. The CDR3 loop reads CASSFFGQGDTEAFF. CDR3 bases: TGTGCCAGCAGCTTTTTTGGGCAGGGGGACACTGAAGCTTTCTTT.